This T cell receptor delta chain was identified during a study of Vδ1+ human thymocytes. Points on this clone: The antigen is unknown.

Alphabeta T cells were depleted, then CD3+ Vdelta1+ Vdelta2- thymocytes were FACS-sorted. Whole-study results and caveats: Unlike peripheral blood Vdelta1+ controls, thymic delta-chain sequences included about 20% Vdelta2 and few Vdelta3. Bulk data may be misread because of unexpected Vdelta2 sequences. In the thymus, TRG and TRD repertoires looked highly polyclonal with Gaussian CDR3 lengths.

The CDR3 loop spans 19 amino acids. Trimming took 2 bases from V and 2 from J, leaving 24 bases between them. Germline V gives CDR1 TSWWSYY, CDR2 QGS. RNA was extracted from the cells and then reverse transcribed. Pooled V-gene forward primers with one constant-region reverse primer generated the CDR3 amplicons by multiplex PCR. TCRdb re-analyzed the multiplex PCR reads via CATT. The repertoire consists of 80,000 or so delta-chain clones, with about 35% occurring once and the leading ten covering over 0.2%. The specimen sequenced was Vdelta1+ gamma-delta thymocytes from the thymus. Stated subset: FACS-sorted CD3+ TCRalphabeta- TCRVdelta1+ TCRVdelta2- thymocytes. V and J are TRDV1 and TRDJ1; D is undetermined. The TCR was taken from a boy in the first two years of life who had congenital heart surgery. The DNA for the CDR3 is TGTGCTCTTGGGGAATCGCCGAGGGTCATCCCGCGGAGTACCGATAAACTCATCTTT. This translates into CALGESPRVIPRSTDKLIF.